This T cell receptor (beta chain) was retrieved from a study of blood T cell repertoires in COVID-19. Germline V gene lookup returns CDR1 MNHEY and CDR2 SVGAGI. Trimming left V 7 bases short and J 5 bases short, with 20 bases between. The CDR3 length is 15 residues. This clone was observed a handful of times. Libraries were prepared by immunoSEQ multiplex PCR; TCRdb keeps only in-frame clonotypes and omits some of them. The data hold hundreds of thousands of clones, with approximately 90% observed a single time. The sequenced sample was PBMCs or T cells enriched from blood (not recorded which). The V and J genes are TRBV6-5 and TRBJ2-5; possibly TRBD2 for D (5 bases). The clonotype was recovered from a woman in her thirties or forties who had recovered from COVID-19. The CDR3 bases are TGTGCCAGCACCACCCCGGGCCGGGGTGGGGAGACCCAGTACTTC. Its translation: CASTTPGRGGETQYF.